What follows are 17 T cell receptor beta chains derived from one specimen sequenced in a study of T cell clones after liver transplantation. Assay: immunoSEQ multiplex PCR; the TCRdb copy retains only in-frame clones and omits some. The data show 72,000 or so clones, roughly 80% seen once. The sample consisted of CD4+ T cells from blood, taken at the 22-month timepoint. The origin of the receptors is a human patient who received a liver transplant. The graft donor may have contributed some T cells.

The chain uses TRBV5-1 and TRBJ2-5; 10 bases are shared with TRBD2. With 4 bases clipped from V and 5 bases from J, the junction kept 2 bases outside the gene matches. The CDR3 has 13 amino acids. Germline assignment: CDR1 SGHRS and CDR2 YFSETQ. Here the CDR3 reads CASSASGSETQYF. Written as DNA, the CDR3 is TGCGCCAGCAGCGCTAGCGGGAGTGAGACCCAGTACTTC.

This clone was counted once. The sample holds other DNA sequences that translate to the same CDR3. The V call is TRBV7-2, the J call TRBJ2-7; 7 nucleotides line up with TRBD1. Trimming took 1 base from V and 6 from J; bases not matched to a gene: 6. This CDR3 is built from 14 residues. Germline V gene lookup returns CDR1 SGHTA and CDR2 FQGNSA. Here the CDR3 reads CASSLDRGRVEQYF. DNA for the CDR3: TGTGCCAGCAGCTTAGATAGGGGGCGAGTCGAGCAGTACTTC.

V usage is TRBV18 and J usage is TRBJ1-1, with a possible D match to TRBD1 (5 bases). Germline-derived CDR1 and CDR2 are KGHSH and LQKENI. This CDR3 is built from 15 residues. The V gene lost 2 bases and the J gene lost 4 bases, with 14 bases spanning the gap. Written as DNA, the CDR3 is TGTGCCAGCTCACCAAGTACTGGGGGGAGCACTGAAGCTTTCTTT. This gives the protein CASSPSTGGSTEAFF.

The gene calls are TRBV2 and TRBJ2-1; TRBD2 matches at 13 bases. Trimming took 3 bases from V and 2 from J; bases not matched to a gene: 7. Germline lookup yields CDR1 SNHLY and CDR2 FYNNEI. The CDR3 is made up of 18 amino acids. CDR3 bases: TGTGCCAGCAGTGATTCACTAGCGGGGGGGCCCGCCTACAATGAGCAGTTCTTC. It yields the protein CASSDSLAGGPAYNEQFF.

The V call is TRBV27, the J call TRBJ1-5; TRBD1 matches at 8 bases. The CDR3 consists of 12 residues. After removal of 6 bases from V and 5 bases from J, the junction contained 0 bases not matched to a gene. The germline V gene has CDR1 MNHEY and CDR2 SMNVEV (reference sequence). CDR3 sequence: CASRTGDQPQHF. The CDR3 bases are TGTGCCAGCAGGACAGGGGATCAGCCCCAGCATTTT.

V gene TRBV19 combines with J gene TRBJ1-6; D is unresolved. The CDR3 is 15 amino acids. Germline assignment: CDR1 LNHDA and CDR2 SQIVND (reference sequence). Trimming took off 10 bases at V and 0 bases at J, with 13 bases between the two ends. The CDR3 region is CATGPRSSYNSPLHF. Here the CDR3 DNA reads TGTGCCACCGGGCCCAGGAGCTCCTATAATTCACCCCTCCACTTT.

This clone qualifies as medium-sized. The chain links TRBV4-1 to TRBJ1-1; D is perhaps TRBD1 (5 bases). Trimming cost V 4 bases and J 0 bases, with 21 bases left between them. The CDR3 is made up of 18 amino acids. The germline gives CDR1 MGHRA, CDR2 YSYEKL. The CDR3: CASSPFRAGRGMNTEAFF. The CDR3 DNA is TGCGCCAGCAGCCCTTTTCGAGCGGGGCGTGGGATGAACACTGAAGCTTTCTTT.

V gene TRBV5-4 combines with J gene TRBJ2-2, with a weak D call TRBD1 (8 bases). V lost 4 bases to trimming and J lost 4 bases, with 14 bases between them. The CDR3 sequence is 15 residues long. Germline V gene sequence: CDR1 SGHNT, CDR2 YYREEE (reference sequence). CDR3 region: CASSPGGGGTGELFF. CDR3 DNA sequence: TGTGCCAGCAGCCCAGGGGGCGGGGGCACCGGGGAGCTGTTTTTT.

The chain joins TRBV18 to TRBJ2-5; D is unclear. The CDR3 spans 14 residues. V lost 2 bases, J lost 2 bases, and 9 bases lay in between. Germline-derived CDR1 and CDR2 are KGHSH and LQKENI. CDR3 protein: CASSPYLGQETQYF. As DNA, the CDR3 is TGTGCCAGCTCACCATACCTCGGGCAAGAGACCCAGTACTTC.

The chain is built from TRBV20-1 and TRBJ2-5; D possibly corresponds to TRBD1 (5 bases). Germline loops: CDR1 DFQATT, CDR2 SNEGSKA (reference sequence). The germline V and J ends were trimmed by 6 bases and 4 bases, with 9 bases remaining between them. The CDR3 is 11 residues long. CDR3 region: CSARASETQYF. The CDR3 DNA reads TGCAGTGCCAGGGCTTCAGAGACCCAGTACTTC.

The gene calls are TRBV18 and TRBJ2-3; D unclear. Germline V gene lookup returns CDR1 KGHSH and CDR2 LQKENI. V was cut by 2 bases and J by 6 bases, with 12 bases left in between. This CDR3 has 14 amino acids. CDR3 DNA sequence: TGTGCCAGCTCACCAGATCAGTTGGGGGATACGCAGTATTTT. Translation: CASSPDQLGDTQYF.

The chain is built from TRBV7-3 and TRBJ1-1; D gene ambiguous. Trimming took off 0 bases at V and 4 bases at J, with 6 bases between the two ends. Germline V CDR1 and CDR2: SGHTA, FQGTGA. The CDR3 has 13 residues. The CDR3 loop reads CASSLTSATEAFF. The CDR3 region has the DNA TGTGCCAGCAGCTTAACTTCTGCCACTGAAGCTTTCTTT.

This chain connects TRBV4-2 to TRBJ1-4, with D perhaps matching TRBD1 (5 bases). The CDR3 loop spans 15 amino acids. Germline assignment: CDR1 LGHNA and CDR2 YNFKEQ. Between the trimmed V and J ends, which lost 0 bases and 7 bases, there was a span of 12 bases. As DNA, the CDR3 is TGTGCCAGCAGCCAAGATCAGGGTTCCGGTGAAAAACTGTTTTTT. Protein sequence: CASSQDQGSGEKLFF.

This sequence joins TRBV2 and TRBJ2-3; weak D call: TRBD2 (5 bases). Germline V gene data show CDR1 as SNHLY and CDR2 as FYNNEI. The CDR3 is 16 amino acids. Deletions cut 4 bases from V and 0 bases from J, with 14 bases between. The CDR3 DNA sequence: TGTGCCAGCAGTGCCCGCGGAGGCCCTAGCACAGATACGCAGTATTTT. Protein: CASSARGGPSTDTQYF.

The chain recombines TRBV10-3 with TRBJ2-4; tentatively, D is TRBD2 (6 bases). There are 14 residues in the CDR3. CDR1 is ENHRY, CDR2 SYGVKD, per germline. Trimming left V 3 bases short and J 4 bases short, with 10 bases between. The CDR3 loop is CAISDVAGKNIQYF. The CDR3 region has the DNA TGTGCCATCAGTGACGTTGCGGGGAAAAACATTCAGTACTTC.

The chain links TRBV4-2 to TRBJ1-6; no reliable D call. V lost 2 bases to trimming and J lost 6 bases, with 17 bases between them. The CDR3 is 17 amino acids. In germline, CDR1 is LGHNA, CDR2 YNFKEQ. The chain's CDR3 is CASSQSRVGMVNSPLHF. The CDR3 coding sequence is TGTGCCAGCAGCCAATCCCGTGTGGGGATGGTTAATTCACCCCTCCACTTT.

This chain connects TRBV11-2 to TRBJ2-5, with 7 positions matching TRBD1. Germline CDR1 and CDR2: SGHAT and FQNNGV. J was trimmed by 5 bases and V by 5 bases; bases with no gene match: 11. The CDR3 has 15 amino acids. CDR3 region: CASSPNTGAEETQYF. The CDR3 DNA reads as TGTGCCAGCAGCCCGAACACAGGGGCTGAGGAGACCCAGTACTTC.